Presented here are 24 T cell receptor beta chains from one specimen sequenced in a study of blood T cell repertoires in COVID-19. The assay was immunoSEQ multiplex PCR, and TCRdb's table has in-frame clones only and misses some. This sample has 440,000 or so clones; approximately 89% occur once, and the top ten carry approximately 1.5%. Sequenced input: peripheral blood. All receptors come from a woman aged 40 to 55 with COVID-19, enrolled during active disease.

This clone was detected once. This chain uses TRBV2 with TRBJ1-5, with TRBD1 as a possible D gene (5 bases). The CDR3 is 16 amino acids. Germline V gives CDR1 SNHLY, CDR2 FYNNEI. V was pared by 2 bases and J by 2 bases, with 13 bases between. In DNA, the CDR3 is TGTGCCAGCAGTGAAATCCGGCAGGGCGGCAATCAGCCCCAGCATTTT. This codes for CASSEIRQGGNQPQHF.

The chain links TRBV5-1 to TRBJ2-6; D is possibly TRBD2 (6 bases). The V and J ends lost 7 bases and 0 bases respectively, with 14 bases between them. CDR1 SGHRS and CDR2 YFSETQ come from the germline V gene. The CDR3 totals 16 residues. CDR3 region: CASLEGPSSGANVLTF. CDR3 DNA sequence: TGCGCCAGCCTGGAGGGGCCGAGCTCTGGGGCCAACGTCCTGACTTTC.

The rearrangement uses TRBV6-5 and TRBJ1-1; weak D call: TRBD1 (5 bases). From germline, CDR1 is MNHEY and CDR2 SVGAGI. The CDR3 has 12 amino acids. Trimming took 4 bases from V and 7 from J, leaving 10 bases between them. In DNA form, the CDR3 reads TGTGCCAGCAGTTCCTACGGGGGTGAAGCTTTCTTT. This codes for CASSSYGGEAFF.

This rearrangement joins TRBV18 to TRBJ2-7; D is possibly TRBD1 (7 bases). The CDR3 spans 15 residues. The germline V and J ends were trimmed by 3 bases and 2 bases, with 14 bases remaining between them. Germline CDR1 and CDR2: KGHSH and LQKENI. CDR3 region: CASSPSTGTPYEQYF. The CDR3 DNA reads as TGTGCCAGCTCACCTTCGACAGGGACTCCCTACGAGCAGTACTTC.

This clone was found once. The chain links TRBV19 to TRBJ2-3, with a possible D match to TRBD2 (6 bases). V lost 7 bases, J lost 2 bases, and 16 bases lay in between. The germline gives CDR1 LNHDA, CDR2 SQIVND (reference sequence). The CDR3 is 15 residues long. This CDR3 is CASMGTGEYTDTQYF. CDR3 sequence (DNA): TGTGCCAGTATGGGGACTGGAGAATACACAGATACGCAGTATTTT.

CDR3 nucleotides: TGCGCCAGCAGCAACCTCCCGGGATCATATGGCTACACCTTC. As protein: CASSNLPGSYGYTF. The rearrangement uses TRBV5-1 and TRBJ1-2; D gene uncertain. Trimming stripped 4 bases from V and 5 bases from J, with 15 bases between. CDR3 size: 14 residues. CDR1 is SGHRS, CDR2 YFSETQ, per germline.

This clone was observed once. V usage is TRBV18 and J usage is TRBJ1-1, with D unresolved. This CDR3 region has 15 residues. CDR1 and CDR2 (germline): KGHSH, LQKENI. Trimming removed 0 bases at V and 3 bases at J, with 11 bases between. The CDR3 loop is CASSPPSLRDTEAFF. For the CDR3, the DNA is TGTGCCAGCTCACCACCTAGTCTACGGGACACTGAAGCTTTCTTT.

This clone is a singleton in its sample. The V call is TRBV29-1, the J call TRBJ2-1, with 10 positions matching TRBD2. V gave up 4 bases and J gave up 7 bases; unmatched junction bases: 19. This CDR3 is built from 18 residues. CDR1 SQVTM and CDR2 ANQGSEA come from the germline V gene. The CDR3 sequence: CSVGRSGGATRWNNEQFF. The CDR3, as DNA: TGCAGCGTTGGGAGGAGCGGGGGGGCAACTCGGTGGAATAATGAGCAGTTCTTC.

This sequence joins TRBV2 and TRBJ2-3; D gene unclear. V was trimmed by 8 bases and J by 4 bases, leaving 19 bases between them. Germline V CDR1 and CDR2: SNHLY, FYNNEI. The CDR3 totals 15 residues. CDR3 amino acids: CASGSGNGIADTQYF. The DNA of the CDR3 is TGTGCCAGCGGTAGTGGTAACGGTATCGCAGATACGCAGTATTTT.

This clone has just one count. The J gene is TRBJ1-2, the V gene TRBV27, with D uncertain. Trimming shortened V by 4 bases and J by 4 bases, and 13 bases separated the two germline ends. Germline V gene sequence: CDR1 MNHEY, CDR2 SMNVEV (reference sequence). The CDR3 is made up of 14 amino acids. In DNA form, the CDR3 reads TGTGCCAGCAGTTCCGGGAGGGCAGTCTATGGCTACACCTTC. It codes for CASSSGRAVYGYTF.

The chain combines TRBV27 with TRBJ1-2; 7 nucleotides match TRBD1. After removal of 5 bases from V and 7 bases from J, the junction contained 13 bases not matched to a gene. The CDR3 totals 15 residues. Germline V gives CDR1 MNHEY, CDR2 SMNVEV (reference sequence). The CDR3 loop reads CASSRQGPRLGGYTF. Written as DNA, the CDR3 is TGTGCCAGCAGTAGACAGGGTCCCCGTTTGGGTGGCTACACCTTC.

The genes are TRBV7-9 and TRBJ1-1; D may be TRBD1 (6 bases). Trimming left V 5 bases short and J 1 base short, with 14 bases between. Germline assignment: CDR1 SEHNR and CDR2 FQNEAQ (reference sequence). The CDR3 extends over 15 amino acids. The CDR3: CASSPQGDGNTEAFF. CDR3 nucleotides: TGTGCCAGCAGCCCACAGGGCGACGGGAACACTGAAGCTTTCTTT.

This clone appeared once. The CDR3 loop is CASSRGGDGTGELFF. The CDR3 DNA is TGCGCCAGCAGCCGAGGAGGGGACGGGACCGGGGAGCTGTTTTTT. The chain combines TRBV5-1 with TRBJ2-2, with a weak D call TRBD2 (6 bases). Germline V gives CDR1 SGHRS, CDR2 YFSETQ. V was clipped by 4 bases and J by 5 bases, with 15 bases between them. The CDR3 is 15 amino acids.

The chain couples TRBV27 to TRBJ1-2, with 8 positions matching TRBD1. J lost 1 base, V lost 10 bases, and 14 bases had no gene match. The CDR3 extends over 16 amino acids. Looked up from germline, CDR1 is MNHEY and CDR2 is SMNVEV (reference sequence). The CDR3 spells CATRGDRFSSNYGYTF. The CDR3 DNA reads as TGTGCCACCCGGGGGGACAGGTTCAGTAGTAACTATGGCTACACCTTC.

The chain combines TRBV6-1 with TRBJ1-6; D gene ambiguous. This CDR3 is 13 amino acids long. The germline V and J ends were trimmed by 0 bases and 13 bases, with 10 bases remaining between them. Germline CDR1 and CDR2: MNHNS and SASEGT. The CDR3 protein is CASSEAGPLPLHF. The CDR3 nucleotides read TGTGCCAGCAGTGAAGCTGGGCCTCTGCCCCTCCACTTT.

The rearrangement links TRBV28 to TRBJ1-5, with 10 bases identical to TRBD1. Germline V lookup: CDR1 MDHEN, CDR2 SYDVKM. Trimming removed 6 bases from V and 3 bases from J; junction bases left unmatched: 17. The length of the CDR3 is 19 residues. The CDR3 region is CASSDQGTGVWLNNQPQHF. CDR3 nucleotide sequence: TGTGCCAGCAGCGATCAAGGGACAGGGGTCTGGCTAAACAATCAGCCCCAGCATTTT.

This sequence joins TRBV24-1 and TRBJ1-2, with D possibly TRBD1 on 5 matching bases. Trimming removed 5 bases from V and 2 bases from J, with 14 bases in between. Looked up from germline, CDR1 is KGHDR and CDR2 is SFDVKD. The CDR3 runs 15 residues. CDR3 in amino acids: CATSAPGQDNYGYTF. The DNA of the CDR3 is TGTGCCACCAGTGCTCCAGGGCAGGACAACTATGGCTACACCTTC.

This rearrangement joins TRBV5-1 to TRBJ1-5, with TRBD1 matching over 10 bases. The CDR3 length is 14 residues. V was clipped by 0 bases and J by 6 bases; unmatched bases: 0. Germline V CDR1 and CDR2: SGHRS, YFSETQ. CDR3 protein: CASSLGQGAQPQHF. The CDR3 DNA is TGCGCCAGCAGCTTGGGACAGGGGGCTCAGCCCCAGCATTTT.

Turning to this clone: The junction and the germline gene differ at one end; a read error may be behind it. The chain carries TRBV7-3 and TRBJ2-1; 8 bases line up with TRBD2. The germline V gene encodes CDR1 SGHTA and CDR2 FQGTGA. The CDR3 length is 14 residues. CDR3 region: CASSPTSAPGRLIF. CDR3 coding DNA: TGTGCCAGCAGCCCGACTAGCGCACCAGGCCGGTTAATCTTC. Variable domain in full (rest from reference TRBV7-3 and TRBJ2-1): GAGVSQTPSNKVTEKGKYVELRCDPISGHTALYWYRQSLGQGPEFLIYFQGTGAADDSGLPNDRFFAVRPEGSVSTLKIQRTERGDSAVYLCASSPTSAPGRLIFGPGTRLTVL.

CDR3 sequence (DNA): TGTGCCACCAAAGGGACAGGACACACCGGGGAGCTGTTTTTT. Its translation is CATKGTGHTGELFF. J is TRBJ2-2 and V is TRBV3-1 (or the pseudogene TRBV3-2); 8 nucleotides line up with TRBD1. Germline V gene sequence: CDR1 LGHDT, CDR2 YNNKEL (reference sequence). Trimming cost V 10 bases and J 3 bases; bases outside gene matches: 7. The CDR3 sequence is 14 residues long.

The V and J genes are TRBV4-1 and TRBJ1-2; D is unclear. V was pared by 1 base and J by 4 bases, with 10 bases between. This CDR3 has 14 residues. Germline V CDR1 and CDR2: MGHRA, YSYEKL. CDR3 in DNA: TGCGCCAGCAGCCAAGTAGGCGCAGGCTATGGCTACACCTTC. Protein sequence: CASSQVGAGYGYTF.

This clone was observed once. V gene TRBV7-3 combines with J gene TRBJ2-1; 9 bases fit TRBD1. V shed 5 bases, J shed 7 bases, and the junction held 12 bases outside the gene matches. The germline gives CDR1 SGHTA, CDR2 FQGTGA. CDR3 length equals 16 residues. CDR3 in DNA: TGTGCCAGCAGCATACAGGGGGCCAGGTCAGATAATGAGCAGTTCTTC. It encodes CASSIQGARSDNEQFF.

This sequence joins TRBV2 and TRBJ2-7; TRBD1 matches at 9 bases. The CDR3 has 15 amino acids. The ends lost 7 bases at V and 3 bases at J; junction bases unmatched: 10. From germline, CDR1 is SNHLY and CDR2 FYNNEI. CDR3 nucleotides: TGTGCCAGCACCGAGGGACAGGGATTTTTCTACGAGCAGTACTTC. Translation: CASTEGQGFFYEQYF.

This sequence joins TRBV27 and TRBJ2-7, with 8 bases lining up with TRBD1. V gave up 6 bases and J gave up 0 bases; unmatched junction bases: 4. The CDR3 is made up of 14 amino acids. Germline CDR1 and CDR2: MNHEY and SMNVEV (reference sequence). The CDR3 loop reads CASRTGTGSYEQYF. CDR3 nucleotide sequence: TGTGCCAGCAGAACCGGGACAGGCTCCTACGAGCAGTACTTC.